Presented here are 18 T cell receptor beta chains from one specimen sequenced in a study of blood T cells in healthy people across ages. With a J-beta primer mix and a sample-barcoded 5' primer, a second PCR ran roughly 7 to 11 cycles. MiXCR was run by TCRdb on the 5' RACE reads, yielding one entry per CDR3 protein. The profile shows 1,300,000 or so distinct CDR3 sequences, roughly 60% of them singletons. The specimen sequenced was blood. These receptors were collected from a man aged 18-30 years in good health.

The genes are TRBV5-1 and TRBJ1-5; D is ambiguous. The V gene lost 0 bases and the J gene lost 4 bases, with 17 bases spanning the gap. Germline V gives CDR1 SGHRS, CDR2 YFSETQ. This CDR3 is 17 amino acids long. The DNA for the CDR3 is TGCGCCAGCAGCTTGGGAGAGGGAGACTACAATAATCAGCCCCAGCATTTT. It translates to CASSLGEGDYNNQPQHF. Variable domain in full (rest from reference TRBV5-1 and TRBJ1-5): KAGVTQTPRYLIKTRGQQVTLSCSPISGHRSVSWYQQTPGQGLQFLFEYFSETQRNKGNFPGRFSGRQFSNSRSEMNVSTLELGDSALYLCASSLGEGDYNNQPQHFGDGTRLSIL.

The V gene is TRBV6-1, the J gene TRBJ1-2; D remains unclear. Germline CDR1 and CDR2: MNHNS and SASEGT. V was clipped by 6 bases and J by 4 bases, with 21 bases between them. CDR3 length equals 16 residues. The CDR3 loop is CASRVAHRDPTYGYTF. CDR3 in DNA: TGTGCCAGCAGAGTGGCCCACCGGGATCCCACCTATGGCTACACCTTC.

The chain employs TRBV5-1 and TRBJ1-4; D gene unclear. This CDR3 spans 14 amino acids. CDR1 and CDR2 (germline): SGHRS, YFSETQ. Trimming left V 0 bases short and J 5 bases short, with 8 bases between. Written as DNA, the CDR3 is TGCGCCAGCAGCTTGGAACAGCGGAATGAAAAACTGTTTTTT. It is translated as CASSLEQRNEKLFF.

The chain links TRBV25-1 to TRBJ2-1, with 8 bases matching TRBD1. With 1 base clipped from V and 8 bases from J, the junction kept 13 bases outside the gene matches. The CDR3 loop spans 17 amino acids. CDR1 and CDR2 (germline): MGHDK, SYGVNS. This CDR3 is CASSEFGQGAVGYEQFF. For the CDR3, the DNA is TGTGCCAGCAGTGAATTCGGGCAGGGGGCTGTTGGGTATGAGCAGTTCTTC.

CDR3 loop: CASSSEPQNTDTQYF. In DNA form, the CDR3 reads TGTGCCAGCAGTTCTGAGCCCCAGAACACAGATACGCAGTATTTT. The chain joins TRBV7-9 to TRBJ2-3; no clear D gene. Germline CDR1 reads SEHNR; CDR2 reads FQNEAQ (reference sequence). V was trimmed by 6 bases and J by 2 bases, leaving 15 bases between them. This CDR3 spans 15 amino acids.

V usage is TRBV12-3 or TRBV12-4 and J usage is TRBJ2-7, with 8 bases that match TRBD2. Germline trimming cut 6 bases from V and 0 bases from J; bases unmatched to any gene: 13. The CDR3 is 17 residues long. The CDR3 loop reads CASRPPTVAGISYEQYF. The CDR3 DNA reads as TGTGCCAGCAGACCTCCAACTGTAGCGGGAATCTCCTACGAGCAGTACTTC.

The chain employs TRBV29-1 and TRBJ1-1; D is possibly TRBD1 (6 bases). Deletions cut 7 bases from V and 1 base from J, with 16 bases between. The germline V gene encodes CDR1 SQVTM and CDR2 ANQGSEA. The CDR3 covers 14 residues. Here the CDR3 reads CSARRPRGNTEAFF. In DNA, the CDR3 is TGCAGCGCCAGAAGGCCCAGGGGGAACACTGAAGCTTTCTTT.

A remark on this clonotype: Sequence at one end of the junction differs from germline and may be a read error. This sequence joins TRBV27 and TRBJ2-7; 7 nucleotides agree with TRBD1. CDR1 is MNHEY and CDR2 is SMNVEV in the germline V gene (reference sequence). CDR3 length equals 15 residues. Here the CDR3 DNA reads TGCGCCAGCCTCGGGACGGGACAGCTCCCCTACGAGCAGTACTTC. Translated: CASLGTGQLPYEQYF.

The chain is built from TRBV3-1 and TRBJ1-5, with a tentative D call TRBD1 (5 bases). V lost 2 bases and J 5 bases, leaving 19 bases between the germline ends. Per germline, CDR1 LGHDT and CDR2 YNNKEL (reference sequence). This CDR3 is 17 amino acids long. This CDR3 reads CASSQSVLQGHYQPQHF. CDR3 DNA sequence: TGTGCCAGCAGCCAATCGGTCCTCCAGGGCCACTATCAGCCCCAGCATTTT.

The chain recombines TRBV7-2 with TRBJ2-1; possibly TRBD1 for D (6 bases). The CDR3 is made up of 13 amino acids. The V end was cut by 5 bases, the J end by 10 bases, with 15 bases between. Per the germline V gene, CDR1 is SGHTA and CDR2 is FQGNSA. The CDR3 spells CASSPPGADEQFF. The CDR3 DNA is TGTGCCAGCAGCCCCCCAGGGGCTGACGAGCAGTTCTTC.

The chain recombines TRBV10-3 with TRBJ2-7; D uncertain. Trimming took off 2 bases at V and 2 bases at J, with 7 bases between the two ends. The CDR3 runs 13 residues. CDR1 and CDR2 (germline): ENHRY, SYGVKD. CDR3 in amino acids: CAISEPGTYEQYF. CDR3 nucleotides: TGTGCCATCAGTGAGCCGGGTACCTACGAGCAGTACTTC.

V usage is TRBV7-9 and J usage is TRBJ2-1; 12 bases map to TRBD2. V gave up 5 bases and J gave up 9 bases; unmatched junction bases: 2. The CDR3 contains 13 residues. Per germline, CDR1 SEHNR and CDR2 FQNEAQ (reference sequence). The CDR3 DNA follows: TGTGCCAGCAGCAAGGGACTAGCGGGTGAGCAGTTCTTC. This codes for CASSKGLAGEQFF.

This rearrangement joins TRBV10-1 to TRBJ2-7; D is unclear. The CDR3 loop spans 14 amino acids. V was trimmed by 8 bases and J by 5 bases, leaving 19 bases between them. Germline V gives CDR1 WNHNN, CDR2 SYGVQD (reference sequence). DNA of the CDR3: TGCGCCAGCCGGAGTATAGGGAATTTGGACGAGCAGTACTTC. Its translation: CASRSIGNLDEQYF.

The gene calls are TRBV12-3 or TRBV12-4 and TRBJ2-4; D is unresolved. The DNA matches TRBJ2-7 better at its end, which makes the J call doubtful. The CDR3 runs to 12 residues. This chain's CDR3 is CASSYPVHEQYF. CDR3 coding DNA: TGTGCCAGCAGCTACCCTGTTCACGAGCAGTACTTC.

In this sample, this clonotype turned up a few times. V usage is TRBV18 and J usage is TRBJ1-5; a weak D match, TRBD1 (6 bases). Trimming left V 3 bases short and J 3 bases short, with 12 bases between. The CDR3 covers 15 residues. CDR1 and CDR2 (germline): KGHSH, LQKENI. This chain's CDR3 is CASSPRGGPNQPQHF. DNA of the CDR3: TGTGCCAGCTCACCCCGGGGGGGCCCCAATCAGCCCCAGCATTTT.

This clonotype is a singleton in its sample. The chain is built from TRBV20-1 and TRBJ2-7; 8 nucleotides align to TRBD2. The CDR3 has 12 residues. CDR1 and CDR2 (germline): DFQATT, SNEGSKA (reference sequence). The V gene end was trimmed by 6 bases and the J gene end by 5 bases; junction bases not matched to a gene: 6. The CDR3 loop is CSACREGNEQYF. CDR3 DNA sequence: TGCAGTGCATGTCGGGAGGGCAACGAGCAGTACTTC.

The J gene is TRBJ1-2, the V gene TRBV6-2 or TRBV6-3; 11 bases agree with TRBD1. From germline, CDR1 is MNHEY and CDR2 SVGEGT. Germline trimming cut 6 bases from V and 8 bases from J; bases unmatched to any gene: 5. This CDR3 region has 13 residues. DNA for the CDR3: TGTGCCAGCAGGCGGACAGGGGGCGAAGGCTACACCTTC. Translated: CASRRTGGEGYTF.

In its sample, this clonotype was seen once. The DNA for the CDR3 is TGTGCCAGCAGTTTTAGGGCAGGGAGCACAGATACGCAGTATTTT. Its translation: CASSFRAGSTDTQYF. The J gene is TRBJ2-3, the V gene TRBV12-3 or TRBV12-4; weak D call: TRBD1 (5 bases). This CDR3 is 15 amino acids long. V lost 3 bases and J lost 0, with 10 bases in between.